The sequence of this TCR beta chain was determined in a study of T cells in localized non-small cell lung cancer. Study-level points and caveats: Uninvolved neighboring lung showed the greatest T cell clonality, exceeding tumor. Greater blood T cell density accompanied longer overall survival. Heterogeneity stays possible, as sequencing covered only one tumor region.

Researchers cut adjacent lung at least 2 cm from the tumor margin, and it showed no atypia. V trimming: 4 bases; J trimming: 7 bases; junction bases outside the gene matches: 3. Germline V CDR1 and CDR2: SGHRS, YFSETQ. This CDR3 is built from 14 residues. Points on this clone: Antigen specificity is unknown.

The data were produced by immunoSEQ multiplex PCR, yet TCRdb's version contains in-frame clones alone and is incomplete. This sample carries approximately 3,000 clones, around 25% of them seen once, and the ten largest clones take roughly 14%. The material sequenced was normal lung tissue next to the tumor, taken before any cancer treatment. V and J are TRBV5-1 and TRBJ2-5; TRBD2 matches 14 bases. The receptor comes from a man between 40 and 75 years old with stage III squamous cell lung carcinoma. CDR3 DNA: TGCGCCAGCAGCGAGGGACTAGCGGGGGCGACCCAGTACTTC. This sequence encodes CASSEGLAGATQYF.